What follows are 20 T cell receptor beta chains derived from one specimen sequenced in a study of blood T cell repertoires in COVID-19. TCRdb's table, derived via immunoSEQ multiplex PCR, lists solely in-frame clones and lacks some. The sample lists about 240,000 clones; about four fifths were seen once. Sequencing input: peripheral blood. The receptors shown here come from a woman aged 80 or over with COVID-19, enrolled during active disease.

The CDR3 loop is CASSLGLTAGTF. Here the CDR3 DNA reads TGTGCCAGCAGTTTAGGACTGACGGCTGGCACCTTC. The chain links TRBV12-3 or TRBV12-4 to TRBJ1-2, with D unclear. Trimming cost V 1 base and J 13 bases, with 13 bases left between them. CDR3 length: 12 amino acids.

In nucleotides, the CDR3 is TGCAGTGCTACATTTAATGAAAAACTGTTTTTT. Amino acids: CSATFNEKLFF. V gene TRBV20-1 combines with J gene TRBJ1-4; D is ambiguous. V dropped 4 bases and J dropped 4 bases, with 4 bases sitting between them. The CDR3 is 11 amino acids. Germline CDR1 is DFQATT and CDR2 is SNEGSKA (reference sequence).

This sequence joins TRBV2 and TRBJ1-5, with 7 bases identical to TRBD1. V lost 7 bases and J lost 5; bases outside the gene matches: 8. In germline, CDR1 is SNHLY, CDR2 FYNNEI. The CDR3 is made up of 14 amino acids. DNA of the CDR3: TGTGCCAGCACCTTACTGCAGGGGGATCAGCCCCAGCATTTT. Protein sequence: CASTLLQGDQPQHF.

J is TRBJ1-1 and V is TRBV28, with a possible D match to TRBD1 (5 bases). V shed 4 bases and J shed 4 bases, with 16 bases lying between them. The CDR3 runs to 15 residues. In germline, CDR1 is MDHEN, CDR2 SYDVKM. The CDR3 loop is CASSYTSRGITEAFF. CDR3 DNA: TGTGCCAGCAGTTACACGTCTCGGGGGATCACTGAAGCTTTCTTT.

The V call is TRBV12-5, the J call TRBJ2-3; possibly TRBD2 for D (6 bases). The CDR3 loop spans 14 amino acids. Germline V gene lookup returns CDR1 LGHNT and CDR2 FRNRAP. The V and J ends lost 1 base and 2 bases respectively, with 7 bases between them. This CDR3 is CASGLGTITDTQYF. The CDR3 coding sequence is TGTGCTAGTGGTTTGGGGACTATCACAGATACGCAGTATTTT.

The chain combines TRBV3-1 (or the pseudogene TRBV3-2) with TRBJ1-1; the D is unclear. The CDR3 has 15 amino acids. The V end was cut by 2 bases, the J end by 4 bases, with 14 bases between. Germline V gene lookup returns CDR1 LGHDT and CDR2 YNNKEL (reference sequence). CDR3 in DNA: TGTGCCAGCAGCCAACAAAGATCTGGAGTCACTGAAGCTTTCTTT. It encodes CASSQQRSGVTEAFF.

The chain joins TRBV28 to TRBJ1-2; D perhaps matches TRBD1 (5 bases). V was shortened by 6 bases and J by 2 bases, with 10 bases between the two germline ends. This CDR3 has 13 amino acids. Germline CDR1 and CDR2: MDHEN and SYDVKM. The DNA for the CDR3 is TGTGCCAGCAGGGGGCTAGTCAACTATGGCTACACCTTC. Translating gives CASRGLVNYGYTF.

The chain has TRBV9 and TRBJ2-1; 7 bases align to TRBD1. Germline V gene sequence: CDR1 SGDLS, CDR2 YYNGEE. CDR3 length: 15 residues. With 2 bases clipped from V and 3 bases from J, the junction kept 5 bases outside the gene matches. CDR3 residues: CASSVTNRGYNEQFF. For the CDR3, the DNA is TGTGCCAGCAGCGTGACTAACAGGGGCTACAATGAGCAGTTCTTC.

V usage is TRBV2 and J usage is TRBJ1-2, with 7 bases identical to TRBD1. CDR1 is SNHLY, CDR2 FYNNEI, per germline. The V gene end was trimmed by 5 bases and the J gene end by 7 bases; junction bases not matched to a gene: 7. The CDR3 is 13 residues long. The CDR3 is CASSSTTGSGYTF. The CDR3 region has the DNA TGTGCCAGCAGTTCTACGACAGGGTCTGGCTACACCTTC.

This clone occurred a few times. The chain uses TRBV14 and TRBJ1-3; 7 positions agree with TRBD1. After removal of 7 bases from V and 2 bases from J, the junction contained 8 bases not matched to a gene. Germline values: CDR1 SGHDN, CDR2 FVKESK. This CDR3 region has 15 residues. CDR3 residues: CASTPGQGAGNTIYF. The CDR3 DNA reads as TGTGCCAGCACCCCCGGGCAGGGGGCTGGAAACACCATATATTTT.

The V call is TRBV7-8, the J call TRBJ1-1; 7 nucleotides agree with TRBD1. Germline CDR1 is SGHVS and CDR2 is FQNEAQ. Trimming at V came to 6 bases and at J to 8 bases, leaving 3 bases not matched to a gene. The CDR3 runs to 11 residues. The CDR3 loop reads CASSMDREAFF. Written as DNA, the CDR3 is TGTGCCAGCAGTATGGACAGGGAAGCTTTCTTT. The variable domain in full, completed from reference TRBV7-8 and TRBJ1-1, reads GAGVSQSPRYKVAKRGQDVALRCDPISGHVSLFWYQQALGQGPEFLTYFQNEAQLDKSGLPSDRFFAERPEGSVSTLKIQRTQQEDSAVYLCASSMDREAFFGQGTRLTVV.

The gene calls are TRBV30 and TRBJ2-3, with 8 bases that match TRBD2. The germline gives CDR1 GTSNPN, CDR2 SVGIG (reference sequence). The CDR3 has 15 residues. J gave up 3 bases and V 2 bases, and 7 bases lay outside the gene matches. DNA of the CDR3: TGTGCCTGGAGTTTACCGGGAGGGCCGACAGATACGCAGTATTTT. It yields the protein CAWSLPGGPTDTQYF.

The rearrangement links TRBV27 to TRBJ1-2, with 8 bases aligning to TRBD1. Germline CDR1 and CDR2: MNHEY and SMNVEV (reference sequence). The CDR3 spans 15 residues. With V trimmed by 5 bases and J by 4 bases, 9 bases remained unmatched. CDR3 amino acids: CASSPGTGVRYGYTF. The CDR3 bases are TGTGCCAGCAGTCCGGGGACAGGCGTACGCTATGGCTACACCTTC.

The V and J genes are TRBV7-8 and TRBJ2-3, with a possible D match to TRBD1 (6 bases). Germline CDR1 SGHVS, CDR2 FQNEAQ. The germline V and J ends were trimmed by 5 bases and 2 bases, with 20 bases remaining between them. This CDR3 contains 17 residues. The CDR3 DNA is TGTGCCAGCAGCCTTGACAGGAACCTAGCCATCACAGATACGCAGTATTTT. Encoded protein: CASSLDRNLAITDTQYF.

Only one count was recorded for this clone. The chain has TRBV7-6 and TRBJ2-7; tentatively, D is TRBD1 (5 bases). The germline gives CDR1 SGHVS, CDR2 FNYEAQ. V was pared by 1 base and J by 3 bases, with 13 bases between. There are 15 residues in the CDR3. CDR3 in amino acids: CASSLVDQGDYEQYF. The CDR3 region has the DNA TGTGCCAGCAGCTTAGTAGATCAGGGTGACTACGAGCAGTACTTC.

The gene calls are TRBV28 and TRBJ2-7; D is possibly TRBD2 (6 bases). This CDR3 comprises 14 residues. Germline V gene lookup returns CDR1 MDHEN and CDR2 SYDVKM. V shed 5 bases and J shed 6 bases, with 17 bases lying between them. Written as DNA, the CDR3 is TGTGCCAGCAGTCCAGGGACTCCCCCGGGCGAGCAGTACTTC. Translating it yields CASSPGTPPGEQYF.

The chain carries TRBV5-6 and TRBJ1-1; D may be TRBD1 (5 bases). Germline V gene lookup returns CDR1 SGHDT and CDR2 YYEEEE. V was cut by 2 bases and J by 0 bases, with 11 bases left in between. The CDR3 spans 15 residues. The CDR3 DNA reads TGTGCCAGCAGCTTCAACAGGTACATGAACACTGAAGCTTTCTTT. This gives the protein CASSFNRYMNTEAFF.

The chain has TRBV7-2 and TRBJ2-7; TRBD2 agrees at 7 bases. This CDR3 has 15 amino acids. Unmatched junction bases numbered 9, after V lost 7 bases and J lost 0 bases. Germline loops: CDR1 SGHTA, CDR2 FQGNSA. The CDR3 DNA follows: TGTGCCAGCACCCCTTACGGCGGGGGCTCCTACGAGCAGTACTTC. Residues: CASTPYGGGSYEQYF.

The genes are TRBV6-4 and TRBJ2-7; TRBD2 is a possible D gene (6 bases). V was shortened by 0 bases and J by 2 bases, with 23 bases between the two germline ends. CDR1 is MRHNA and CDR2 is SNTAGT in the germline V gene. The CDR3 spans 19 residues. CDR3 residues: CASSDSLIFSPSGAYEQYF. The CDR3 nucleotides are TGTGCCAGCAGTGACTCTCTCATTTTTTCGCCATCGGGGGCCTACGAGCAGTACTTC.

The rearrangement uses TRBV12-3 or TRBV12-4 and TRBJ2-5, with 7 bases matching TRBD1. There are 13 residues in the CDR3. The trim removed 6 bases at V and 5 bases at J, leaving 6 bases unmatched. The CDR3 reads CASRQGIPETQYF. DNA for the CDR3: TGTGCCAGCAGACAGGGGATCCCGGAGACCCAGTACTTC.